This is a list of T cell receptor beta chains from one sample in a study of T cell responses to AZD1222 COVID-19 vaccine. TCRdb's copy holds only in-frame clones and misses some; the assay was immunoSEQ multiplex PCR. The table lists around 130,000 clones, around 94% of them singletons. Sequenced material: peripheral blood, taken on day 0 of AZD1222 vaccination. The receptor source for this set is an adult in good health. The CDR3 runs from the conserved cysteine through the conserved F or W. A D gene is named only where the DNA matches it firmly. Where a row states a size, it is once, few, many or the class of an expanded clone; other rows omit it.

j_call: TRBJ1-3; d_call: .; clone_size: .; v_call: TRBV30; cdr3_aa: CAWSSSSGNTIYF; cdr3_nt: TGTGCCTGGAGTTCCAGCTCTGGAAACACCATATATTTT
j_call: TRBJ2-3; d_call: TRBD2; clone_size: .; v_call: TRBV5-1; cdr3_aa: CASSWTSGSTDTQYF; cdr3_nt: TGCGCCAGCAGCTGGACTAGCGGGAGTACAGATACGCAGTATTTT
j_call: TRBJ1-2; d_call: TRBD1; clone_size: .; v_call: TRBV7-9; cdr3_aa: CASSLMVGQGRYTF; cdr3_nt: TGTGCCAGCTCGTTGATGGTGGGACAGGGACGCTACACCTTC
j_call: TRBJ1-1; d_call: TRBD1; clone_size: .; v_call: TRBV7-3; cdr3_aa: CASSLGTGLGTEAFF; cdr3_nt: TGTGCCAGCAGCTTAGGGACAGGGCTGGGGACTGAAGCTTTCTTT
j_call: TRBJ1-5; d_call: TRBD1; clone_size: .; v_call: TRBV7-3; cdr3_aa: CASSLARGHNQPQHF; cdr3_nt: TGTGCCAGCAGCTTAGCCAGGGGGCATAATCAGCCCCAGCATTTT
j_call: TRBJ2-3; d_call: .; clone_size: .; v_call: TRBV9; cdr3_aa: CASSGKVFGSTDTQYF; cdr3_nt: TGTGCCAGCAGCGGGAAGGTTTTCGGGAGCACAGATACGCAGTATTTT
j_call: TRBJ1-1; d_call: TRBD1; clone_size: .; v_call: TRBV7-9; cdr3_aa: CASSQGAQNTEAFF; cdr3_nt: TGTGCCAGCAGCCAGGGGGCGCAGAACACTGAAGCTTTCTTT
j_call: TRBJ2-2; d_call: TRBD1; clone_size: .; v_call: TRBV6-5; cdr3_aa: CASSSGTAKTGELFF; cdr3_nt: TGTGCCAGCAGCTCGGGGACAGCTAAAACCGGGGAGCTGTTTTTT
j_call: TRBJ2-7; d_call: TRBD1; clone_size: .; v_call: TRBV29-1; cdr3_aa: CSVGAGGLGEQYF; cdr3_nt: TGCAGCGTTGGAGCAGGGGGTTTGGGCGAGCAGTACTTC
j_call: TRBJ1-1; d_call: .; clone_size: .; v_call: TRBV28; cdr3_aa: CASSLGVTIPGAFF; cdr3_nt: TGTGCCAGCAGTTTGGGGGTGACTATCCCAGGAGCTTTCTTT
j_call: TRBJ2-7; d_call: .; clone_size: .; v_call: TRBV9; cdr3_aa: CASSVEASYEQYF; cdr3_nt: TGTGCCAGCAGCGTAGAAGCTAGCTACGAGCAGTACTTC
j_call: TRBJ1-1; d_call: .; clone_size: .; v_call: TRBV18; cdr3_aa: CASSEWDETTTEAFF; cdr3_nt: TGTGCCAGCTCAGAGTGGGACGAGACTACGACTGAAGCTTTCTTT
j_call: TRBJ2-1; d_call: TRBD2; clone_size: .; v_call: TRBV7-3; cdr3_aa: CASSPARTSQNEQFF; cdr3_nt: TGTGCCAGCAGCCCGGCCCGGACTAGCCAGAATGAGCAGTTCTTC
j_call: TRBJ2-1; d_call: TRBD2; clone_size: .; v_call: TRBV7-9; cdr3_aa: CASSFLFGGKRESHNEQFF; cdr3_nt: TGTGCCAGCAGCTTCCTATTCGGGGGGAAGCGGGAGTCCCACAATGAGCAGTTCTTC
j_call: TRBJ1-5; d_call: .; clone_size: .; v_call: TRBV2; cdr3_aa: CASRVDYSNQPQHF; cdr3_nt: TGTGCCAGCAGGGTAGACTATAGCAATCAGCCCCAGCATTTT
j_call: TRBJ1-5; d_call: TRBD1; clone_size: .; v_call: TRBV19; cdr3_aa: CASLSRQGLSQPQHF; cdr3_nt: TGTGCCAGCCTCTCCAGACAGGGGCTGAGTCAGCCCCAGCATTTT
j_call: TRBJ2-1; d_call: TRBD2; clone_size: .; v_call: TRBV30; cdr3_aa: CAWQGLVVEQFF; cdr3_nt: TGTGCCTGGCAAGGACTAGTGGTTGAGCAGTTCTTC
j_call: TRBJ2-1; d_call: .; clone_size: .; v_call: TRBV10-2; cdr3_aa: CASRPTRAEFYNEQFF; cdr3_nt: TGCGCCAGCAGGCCCACAAGAGCGGAATTCTACAATGAGCAGTTCTTC
j_call: TRBJ2-1; d_call: TRBD2; clone_size: .; v_call: TRBV10-3; cdr3_aa: CAISDRKAGGPDEQFF; cdr3_nt: TGTGCCATCAGTGACCGCAAAGCGGGAGGGCCCGATGAGCAGTTCTTC
j_call: TRBJ1-1; d_call: .; clone_size: .; v_call: TRBV30; cdr3_aa: CAWSGGPNTEAFF; cdr3_nt: TGTGCCTGGAGTGGGGGACCGAACACTGAAGCTTTCTTT
j_call: TRBJ1-1; d_call: TRBD1; clone_size: many; v_call: TRBV28; cdr3_aa: CASSFWTGGRGTEAFF; cdr3_nt: TGTGCCAGCAGTTTCTGGACAGGCGGACGGGGCACTGAAGCTTTCTTT
j_call: TRBJ1-1; d_call: .; clone_size: .; v_call: TRBV11-2; cdr3_aa: CASSRFNTEAFF; cdr3_nt: TGTGCCAGCAGTCGGTTTAACACTGAAGCTTTCTTT
j_call: TRBJ2-1; d_call: .; clone_size: .; v_call: TRBV4-2; cdr3_aa: CASSQGLYSSYNEQFF; cdr3_nt: TGTGCCAGCAGCCAGGGACTTTATAGCTCCTACAATGAGCAGTTCTTC
j_call: TRBJ1-4; d_call: .; clone_size: .; v_call: TRBV4-1; cdr3_aa: CASSQAGPEKLFF; cdr3_nt: TGCGCCAGCAGCCAAGCAGGGCCAGAAAAACTGTTTTTT
j_call: TRBJ2-1; d_call: TRBD2; clone_size: .; v_call: TRBV4-2; cdr3_aa: CASSQGGDYPYNEQFF; cdr3_nt: TGTGCCAGCAGCCAAGGGGGGGACTACCCGTACAATGAGCAGTTCTTC
j_call: TRBJ2-1; d_call: .; clone_size: .; v_call: TRBV7-6; cdr3_aa: CASSSSGTTYNEQFF; cdr3_nt: TGTGCCAGCAGCTCTTCCGGGACCACCTACAATGAGCAGTTCTTC
j_call: TRBJ2-3; d_call: .; clone_size: .; v_call: TRBV3-1/TRBV3-2; cdr3_aa: CASSQGGGGGVDTQYF; cdr3_nt: TGTGCCAGCAGCCAAGGTGGGGGCGGAGGGGTAGATACGCAGTATTTT
j_call: TRBJ1-5; d_call: .; clone_size: .; v_call: TRBV21-1; cdr3_aa: CASSKNEGRTLIANQPQHF; cdr3_nt: TGTGCCAGCAGCAAAAATGAAGGGCGGACCCTCATAGCAAATCAGCCCCAGCATTTT
j_call: TRBJ1-1; d_call: .; clone_size: .; v_call: TRBV11-2; cdr3_aa: CASTFVPGNTEAFF; cdr3_nt: TGTGCCAGCACTTTCGTGCCGGGGAACACTGAAGCTTTCTTT
j_call: TRBJ1-1; d_call: TRBD1; clone_size: once; v_call: TRBV6-5; cdr3_aa: CASTILQGSTTEAFF; cdr3_nt: TGTGCCAGCACCATACTACAGGGGTCGACCACTGAAGCTTTCTTT
j_call: TRBJ1-3; d_call: TRBD1; clone_size: .; v_call: TRBV5-6; cdr3_aa: CASSLGQGLNGNTIYF; cdr3_nt: TGTGCCAGCAGCTTGGGACAGGGGTTGAATGGAAACACCATATATTTT
j_call: TRBJ2-1; d_call: .; clone_size: .; v_call: TRBV3-1/TRBV3-2; cdr3_aa: CASSPLGQRAYNEQFF; cdr3_nt: TGTGCCAGCAGCCCCCTGGGCCAGCGGGCTTACAATGAGCAGTTCTTC
j_call: TRBJ2-3; d_call: TRBD2; clone_size: .; v_call: TRBV19; cdr3_aa: CASSIVRTSGKSDTQYF; cdr3_nt: TGTGCCAGTAGTATAGTTAGGACTAGCGGGAAATCAGATACGCAGTATTTT
j_call: TRBJ1-2; d_call: .; clone_size: .; v_call: TRBV5-5; cdr3_aa: CASSLDTVSVGYTF; cdr3_nt: TGTGCCAGCAGCTTGGATACGGTCAGCGTCGGCTACACCTTC
j_call: TRBJ2-1; d_call: .; clone_size: .; v_call: TRBV4-1; cdr3_aa: CASSQDLGEQFF; cdr3_nt: TGCGCCAGCAGCCAAGATTTGGGCGAGCAGTTCTTC
j_call: TRBJ1-5; d_call: .; clone_size: .; v_call: TRBV20-1; cdr3_aa: CSASGQGGWQPQHF; cdr3_nt: TGCAGTGCTAGTGGCCAGGGTGGTTGGCAGCCCCAGCATTTT
j_call: TRBJ1-6; d_call: .; clone_size: .; v_call: TRBV2; cdr3_aa: CASSESLGTKFLFNSPLHF; cdr3_nt: TGTGCCAGCAGTGAAAGTCTGGGGACAAAGTTTCTGTTTAATTCACCCCTCCACTTT
j_call: TRBJ2-7; d_call: .; clone_size: .; v_call: TRBV3-1/TRBV3-2; cdr3_aa: CASSHAHESSYEQYF; cdr3_nt: TGTGCCAGCAGCCACGCTCATGAGAGCTCCTACGAGCAGTACTTC